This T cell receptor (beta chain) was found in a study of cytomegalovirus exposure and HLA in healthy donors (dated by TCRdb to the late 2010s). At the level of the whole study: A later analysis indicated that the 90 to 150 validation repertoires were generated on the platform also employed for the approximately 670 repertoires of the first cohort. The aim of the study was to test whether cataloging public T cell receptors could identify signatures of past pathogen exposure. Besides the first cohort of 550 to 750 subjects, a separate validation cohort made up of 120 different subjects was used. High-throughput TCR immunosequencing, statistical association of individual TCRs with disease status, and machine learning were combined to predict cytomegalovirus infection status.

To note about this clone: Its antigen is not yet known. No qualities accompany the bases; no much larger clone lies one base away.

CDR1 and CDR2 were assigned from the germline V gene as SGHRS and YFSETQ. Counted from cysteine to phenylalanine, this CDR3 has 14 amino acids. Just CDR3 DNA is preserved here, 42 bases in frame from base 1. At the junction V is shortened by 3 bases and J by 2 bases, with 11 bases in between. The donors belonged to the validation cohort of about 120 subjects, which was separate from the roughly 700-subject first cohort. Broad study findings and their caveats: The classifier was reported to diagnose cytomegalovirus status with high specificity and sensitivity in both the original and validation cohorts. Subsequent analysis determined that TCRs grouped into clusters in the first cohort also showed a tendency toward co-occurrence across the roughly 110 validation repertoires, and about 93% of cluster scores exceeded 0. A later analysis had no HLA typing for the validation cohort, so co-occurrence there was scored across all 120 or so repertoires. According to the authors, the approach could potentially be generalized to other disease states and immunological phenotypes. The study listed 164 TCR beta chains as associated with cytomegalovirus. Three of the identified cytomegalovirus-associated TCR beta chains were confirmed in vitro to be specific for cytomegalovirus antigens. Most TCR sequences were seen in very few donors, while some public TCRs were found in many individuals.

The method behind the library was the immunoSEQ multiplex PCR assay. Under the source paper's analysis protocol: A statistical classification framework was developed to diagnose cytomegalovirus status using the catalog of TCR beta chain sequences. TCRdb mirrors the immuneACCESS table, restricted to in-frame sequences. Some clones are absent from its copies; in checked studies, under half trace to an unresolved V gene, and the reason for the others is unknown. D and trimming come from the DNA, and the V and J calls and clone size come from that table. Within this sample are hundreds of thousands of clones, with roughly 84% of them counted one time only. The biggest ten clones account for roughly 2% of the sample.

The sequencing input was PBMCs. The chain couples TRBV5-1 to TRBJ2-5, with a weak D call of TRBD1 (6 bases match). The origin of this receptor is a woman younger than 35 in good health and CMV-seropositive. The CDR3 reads CASSSGQIQETQYF. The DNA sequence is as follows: TGCGCCAGCAGCTCAGGACAGATACAAGAGACCCAGTACTTC. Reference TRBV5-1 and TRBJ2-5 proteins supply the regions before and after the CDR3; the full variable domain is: KAGVTQTPRYLIKTRGQQVTLSCSPISGHRSVSWYQQTPGQGLQFLFEYFSETQRNKGNFPGRFSGRQFSNSRSEMNVSTLELGDSALYLCASSSGQIQETQYFGPGTRLLVL.